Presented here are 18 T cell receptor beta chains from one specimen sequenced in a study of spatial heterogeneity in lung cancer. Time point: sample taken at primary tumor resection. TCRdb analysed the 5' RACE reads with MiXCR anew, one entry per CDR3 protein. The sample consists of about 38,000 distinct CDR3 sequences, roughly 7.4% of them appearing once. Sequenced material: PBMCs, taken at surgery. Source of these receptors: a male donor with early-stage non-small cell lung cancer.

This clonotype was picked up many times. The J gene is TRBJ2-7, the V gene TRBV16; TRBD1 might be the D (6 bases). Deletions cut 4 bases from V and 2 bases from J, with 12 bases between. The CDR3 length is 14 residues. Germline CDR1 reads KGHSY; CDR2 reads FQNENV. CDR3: CASSPPNRAYEQYF. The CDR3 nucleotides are TGTGCCAGCAGCCCACCGAACAGGGCCTACGAGCAGTACTTC.

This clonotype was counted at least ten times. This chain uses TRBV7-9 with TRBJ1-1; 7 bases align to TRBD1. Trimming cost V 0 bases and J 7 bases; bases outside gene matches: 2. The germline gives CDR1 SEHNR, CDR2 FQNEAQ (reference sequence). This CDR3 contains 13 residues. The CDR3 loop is CASSLAGGGEAFF. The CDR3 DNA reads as TGTGCCAGCAGCTTAGCAGGGGGCGGTGAAGCTTTCTTT.

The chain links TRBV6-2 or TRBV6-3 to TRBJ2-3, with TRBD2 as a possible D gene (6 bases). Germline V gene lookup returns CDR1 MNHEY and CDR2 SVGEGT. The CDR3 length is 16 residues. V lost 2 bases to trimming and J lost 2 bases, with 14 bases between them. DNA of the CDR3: TGTGCCAGCAGTTACGGGGTAGCGGCAAACACAGATACGCAGTATTTT. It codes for CASSYGVAANTDTQYF.

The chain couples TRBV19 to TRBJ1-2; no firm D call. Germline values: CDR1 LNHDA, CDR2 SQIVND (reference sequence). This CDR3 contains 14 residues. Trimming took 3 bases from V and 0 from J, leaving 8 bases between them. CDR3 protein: CASSISGANYGYTF. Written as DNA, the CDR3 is TGTGCCAGTAGTATTTCGGGAGCTAACTATGGCTACACCTTC.

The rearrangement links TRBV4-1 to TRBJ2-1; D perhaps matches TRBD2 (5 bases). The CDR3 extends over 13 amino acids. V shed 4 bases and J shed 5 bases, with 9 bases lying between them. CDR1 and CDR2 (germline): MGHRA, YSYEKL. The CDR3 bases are TGCGCCAGCAGCCTCCCGGGGAACAATGAGCAGTTCTTC. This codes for CASSLPGNNEQFF.

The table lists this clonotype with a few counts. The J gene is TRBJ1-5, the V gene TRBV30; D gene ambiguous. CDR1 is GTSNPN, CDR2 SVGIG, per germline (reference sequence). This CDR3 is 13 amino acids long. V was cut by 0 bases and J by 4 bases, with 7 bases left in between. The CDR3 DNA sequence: TGTGCCTGGAGTGTGGAAGGGAATCAGCCCCAGCATTTT. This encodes CAWSVEGNQPQHF.

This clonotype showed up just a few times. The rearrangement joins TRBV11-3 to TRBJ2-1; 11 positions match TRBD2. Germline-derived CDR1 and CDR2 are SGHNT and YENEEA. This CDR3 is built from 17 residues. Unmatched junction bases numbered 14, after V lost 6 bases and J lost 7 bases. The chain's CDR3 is CASSYNSGRADWNEQFF. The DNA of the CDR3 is TGTGCCAGCAGTTACAATAGCGGGAGGGCCGATTGGAATGAGCAGTTCTTC.

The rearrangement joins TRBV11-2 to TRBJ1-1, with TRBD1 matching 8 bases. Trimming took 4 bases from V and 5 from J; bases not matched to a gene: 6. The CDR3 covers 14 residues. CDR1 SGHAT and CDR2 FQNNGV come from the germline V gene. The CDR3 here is CASSWGTGGTEAFF. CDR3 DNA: TGTGCCAGCAGCTGGGGGACAGGTGGGACTGAAGCTTTCTTT.

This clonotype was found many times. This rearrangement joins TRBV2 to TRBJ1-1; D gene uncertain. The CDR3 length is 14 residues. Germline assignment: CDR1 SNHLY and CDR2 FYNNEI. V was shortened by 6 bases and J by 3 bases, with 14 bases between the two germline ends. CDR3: CASSAGWGDTEAFF. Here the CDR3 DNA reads TGTGCCAGCAGCGCCGGGTGGGGAGACACTGAAGCTTTCTTT. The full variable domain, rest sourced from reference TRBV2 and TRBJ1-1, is EPEVTQTPSHQVTQMGQEVILRCVPISNHLYFYWYRQILGQKVEFLVSFYNNEISEKSEIFDDQFSVERPDGSNFTLKIRSTKLEDSAMYFCASSAGWGDTEAFFGQGTRLTVV.

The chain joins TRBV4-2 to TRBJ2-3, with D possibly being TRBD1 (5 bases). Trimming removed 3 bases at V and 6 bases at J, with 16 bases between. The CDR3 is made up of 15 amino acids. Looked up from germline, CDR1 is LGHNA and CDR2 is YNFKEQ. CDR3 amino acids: CASSQENSGLDTQYF. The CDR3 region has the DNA TGTGCCAGCAGCCAGGAAAATTCAGGGTTGGATACGCAGTATTTT.

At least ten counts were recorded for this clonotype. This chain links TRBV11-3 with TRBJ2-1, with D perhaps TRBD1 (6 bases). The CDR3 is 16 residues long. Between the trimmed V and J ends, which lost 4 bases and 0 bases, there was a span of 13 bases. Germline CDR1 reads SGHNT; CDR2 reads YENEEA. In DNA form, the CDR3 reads TGTGCCAGCAGCTCCACAGGGAAGGGCTCCTACAATGAGCAGTTCTTC. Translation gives CASSSTGKGSYNEQFF.

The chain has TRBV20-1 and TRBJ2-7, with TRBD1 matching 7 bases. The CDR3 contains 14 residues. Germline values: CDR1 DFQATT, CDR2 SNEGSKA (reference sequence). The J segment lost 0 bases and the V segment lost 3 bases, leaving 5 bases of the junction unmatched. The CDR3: CSASKGQVSYEQYF. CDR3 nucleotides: TGCAGTGCTAGCAAAGGACAGGTCTCCTACGAGCAGTACTTC.

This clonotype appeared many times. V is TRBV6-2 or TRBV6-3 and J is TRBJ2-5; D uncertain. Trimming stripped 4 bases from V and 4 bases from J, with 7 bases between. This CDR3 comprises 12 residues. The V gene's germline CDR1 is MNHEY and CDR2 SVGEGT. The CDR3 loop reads CASSLAGETQYF. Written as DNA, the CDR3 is TGTGCCAGCAGTTTGGCAGGAGAGACCCAGTACTTC.

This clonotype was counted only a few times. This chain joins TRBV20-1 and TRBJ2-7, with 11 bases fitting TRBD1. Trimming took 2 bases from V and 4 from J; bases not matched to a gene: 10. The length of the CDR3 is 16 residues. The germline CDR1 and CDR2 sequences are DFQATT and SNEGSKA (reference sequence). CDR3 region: CSARPRDRGLGYEQYF. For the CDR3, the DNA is TGCAGTGCTAGACCAAGGGACAGGGGGTTGGGATACGAGCAGTACTTC.

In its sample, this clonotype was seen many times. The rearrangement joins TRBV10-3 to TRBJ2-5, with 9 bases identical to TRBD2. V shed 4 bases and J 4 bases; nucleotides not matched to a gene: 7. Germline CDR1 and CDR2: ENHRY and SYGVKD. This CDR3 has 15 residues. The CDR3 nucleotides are TGTGCCATCAGTGTCGCGACTAGCGGTCCAGAGACCCAGTACTTC. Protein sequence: CAISVATSGPETQYF.

DNA of the CDR3: TGTGCCAGCAGCTTAGGCGCCGTTGGCACTGAAGCTTTCTTT. Amino acid sequence: CASSLGAVGTEAFF. J is TRBJ1-1 and V is TRBV7-8; the D is unclear. Germline CDR1 and CDR2: SGHVS and FQNEAQ. The CDR3 has 14 amino acids. The V end was cut by 1 base, the J end by 4 bases, with 10 bases between.

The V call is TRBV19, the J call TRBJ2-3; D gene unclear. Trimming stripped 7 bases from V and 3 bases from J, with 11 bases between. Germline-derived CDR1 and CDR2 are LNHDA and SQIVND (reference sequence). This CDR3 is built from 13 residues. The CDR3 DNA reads TGTGCCAGTAACGCGATGGGGACAGATACGCAGTATTTT. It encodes CASNAMGTDTQYF.

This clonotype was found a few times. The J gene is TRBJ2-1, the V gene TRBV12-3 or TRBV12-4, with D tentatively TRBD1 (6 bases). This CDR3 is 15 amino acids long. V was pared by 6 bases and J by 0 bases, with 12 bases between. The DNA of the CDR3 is TGTGCCAGCAGGGTCCCGGACAGCTCCTACAATGAGCAGTTCTTC. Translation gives CASRVPDSSYNEQFF.